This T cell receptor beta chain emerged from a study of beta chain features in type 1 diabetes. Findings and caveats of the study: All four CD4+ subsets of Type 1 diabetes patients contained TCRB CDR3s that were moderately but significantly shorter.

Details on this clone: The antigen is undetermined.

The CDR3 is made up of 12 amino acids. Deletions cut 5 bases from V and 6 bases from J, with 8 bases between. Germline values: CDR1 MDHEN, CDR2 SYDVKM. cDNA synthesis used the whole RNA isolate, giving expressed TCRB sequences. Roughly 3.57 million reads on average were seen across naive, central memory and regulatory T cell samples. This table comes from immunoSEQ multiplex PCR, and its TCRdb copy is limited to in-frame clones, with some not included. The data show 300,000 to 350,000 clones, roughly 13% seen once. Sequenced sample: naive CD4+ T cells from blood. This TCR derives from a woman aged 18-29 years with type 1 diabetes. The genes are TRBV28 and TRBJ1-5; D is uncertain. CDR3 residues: CASSRGSQPQHF. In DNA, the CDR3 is TGTGCCAGCAGTAGAGGGAGTCAGCCCCAGCATTTT.